This T cell receptor beta chain was retrieved from a study of beta chain features in type 1 diabetes. In germline, CDR1 is SQVTM, CDR2 ANQGSEA. CDR3 size: 13 residues. Trimming cost V 7 bases and J 3 bases; bases outside gene matches: 6. All of the isolated RNA was reverse transcribed, so expressed TCRB transcripts were sequenced. TCRdb's table, derived via immunoSEQ multiplex PCR, lists solely in-frame clones and lacks some. Seen here are around 100,000 clones, about 26% observed once, and the top ten hold less than 0.65%. Whole-study findings and limits: Overrepresentation of cells with high TCR expression could result from cDNA sequencing. Compared with healthy donors, patients appeared to share more similar naive, central memory and regulatory TCRB repertoires. Within each of all four CD4+ subsets, Type 1 diabetes patients had TCRB CDR3s that were moderately but significantly shorter.

Worth noting for this clone: Its target is unknown.

The specimen was central memory CD4+ T cells from blood. The chain is built from TRBV29-1 and TRBJ1-5; 7 nucleotides match TRBD1. The sequence was collected from a woman aged 18-30 years with type 1 diabetes. The CDR3 nucleotides read TGCAGCGCCCTGACAGGGAACAATCAGCCCCAGCATTTT. Translated, it gives CSALTGNNQPQHF.